This T cell receptor beta chain derives from a study of CD8 T cells in Susac syndrome. The T cells that were sequenced for TCR beta were CD8+ and CD4+ cells from blood. It was treatment-naive patients with stable or active relapsing-remitting disease who made up the multiple sclerosis controls. The authors negatively isolated CD8+ and CD4+ T cells and FACS-enriched TEMRA cells. RNA, at about 0.45 to 1 ug, was reverse transcribed with random hexamers. Amplification of TCR beta CDR3 spanned 54 Vbeta and 13 Jbeta via immunoSEQ multiplex PCR. One entry per CDR3 protein, called by TCRdb with MiXCR from the immunoSEQ multiplex PCR reads. The data hold 400,000 or so distinct CDR3 sequences, with around 83% observed a single time. Trimming took 10 bases from V and 5 from J, leaving 20 bases between them. The length of the CDR3 is 14 residues. From germline, CDR1 is SNHLY and CDR2 FYNNEI.

J is TRBJ2-5 and V is TRBV2, with D perhaps matching TRBD2 (6 bases). Sequencing input: CD8+ T cells from PBMCs. The clonotype was recovered from a human donor with multiple sclerosis. The CDR3 nucleotides are TGTGCCACCCTCACTCCGGCAGGAGGGGAGACCCAGTACTTC. Translating gives CATLTPAGGETQYF.